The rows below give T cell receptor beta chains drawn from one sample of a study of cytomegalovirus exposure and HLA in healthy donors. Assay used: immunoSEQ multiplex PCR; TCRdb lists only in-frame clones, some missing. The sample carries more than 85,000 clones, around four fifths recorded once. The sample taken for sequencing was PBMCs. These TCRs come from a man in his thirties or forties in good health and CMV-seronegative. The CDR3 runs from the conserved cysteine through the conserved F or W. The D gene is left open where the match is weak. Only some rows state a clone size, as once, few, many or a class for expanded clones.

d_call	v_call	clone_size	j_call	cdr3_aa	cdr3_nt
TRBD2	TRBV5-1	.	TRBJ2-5	CASSPGVGRGETQYF	TGCGCCAGCAGCCCTGGGGTAGGGAGGGGAGAGACCCAGTACTTC
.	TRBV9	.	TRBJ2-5	CASSVEARQETQYF	TGTGCCAGCAGCGTAGAAGCCAGGCAAGAGACCCAGTACTTC
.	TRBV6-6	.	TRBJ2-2	CASRRAGVNTGELFF	TGTGCCAGCAGGCGTGCAGGGGTGAACACCGGGGAGCTGTTTTTT
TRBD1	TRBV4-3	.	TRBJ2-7	CASSQAGQGQEQYF	TGCGCCAGCAGCCAAGCGGGACAGGGGCAGGAGCAGTACTTC
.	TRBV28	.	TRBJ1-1	CASSDPGGTEAFF	TGTGCCAGCAGCGACCCCGGGGGTACTGAAGCTTTCTTT
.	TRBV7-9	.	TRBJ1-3	CASSLDQASSGNTIYF	TGTGCCAGCAGCTTAGATCAGGCCTCCTCTGGAAACACCATATATTTT
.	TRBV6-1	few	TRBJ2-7	CASYDSVLEQYF	TGTGCCAGCTATGACAGTGTCCTCGAGCAGTACTTC
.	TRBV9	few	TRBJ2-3	CASSAALASDTQYF	TGTGCCAGCAGCGCCGCACTAGCTTCAGATACGCAGTATTTT
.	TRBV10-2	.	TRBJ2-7	CASSSRGGGSPFYF	TGCGCCAGCAGTAGCCGCGGGGGCGGGTCTCCTTTCTACTTC
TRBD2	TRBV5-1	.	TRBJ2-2	CASSSSGNTGELFF	TGCGCCAGCAGTTCTAGCGGTAACACCGGGGAGCTGTTTTTT
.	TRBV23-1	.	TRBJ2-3	CASSPADTQYF	TGCGCCAGCAGTCCCGCAGATACGCAGTATTTT
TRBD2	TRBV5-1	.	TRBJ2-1	CASSFSRAGDNEQFF	TGCGCCAGCAGCTTCTCTCGGGCGGGAGACAATGAGCAGTTCTTC
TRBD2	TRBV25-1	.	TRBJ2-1	CASSDGLAGVHEQFF	TGTGCCAGCAGTGACGGTCTAGCGGGAGTTCATGAGCAGTTCTTC
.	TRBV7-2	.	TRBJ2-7	CASSLGSGEGYEQYF	TGTGCCAGCAGCTTAGGGTCAGGGGAGGGCTACGAGCAGTACTTC
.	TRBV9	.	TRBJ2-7	CASSVGGAIYEQYF	TGTGCCAGCAGCGTAGGTGGGGCTATCTACGAGCAGTACTTC
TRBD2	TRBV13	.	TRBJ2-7	CASSSRTSWYEQYF	TGTGCCAGCAGCTCTCGGACTAGCTGGTACGAGCAGTACTTC
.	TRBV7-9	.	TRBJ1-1	CASSLLRIRNTEAFF	TGTGCCAGCAGCTTACTGCGGATCAGGAACACTGAAGCTTTCTTT
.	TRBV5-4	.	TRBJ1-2	CASSLDQGGPYGYTF	TGTGCCAGCAGCTTGGACCAAGGGGGTCCCTATGGCTACACCTTC
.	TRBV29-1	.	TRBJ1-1	CSVEPGASKTGPEAFF	TGCAGCGTTGAACCAGGGGCGTCAAAAACCGGCCCTGAAGCTTTCTTT
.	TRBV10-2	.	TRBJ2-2	CASSDRDTGELFF	TGCGCCAGCAGTGACAGGGACACCGGGGAGCTGTTTTTT
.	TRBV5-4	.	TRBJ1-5	CASSFGGVSNQPQHF	TGTGCCAGCAGCTTTGGGGGGGTTAGCAATCAGCCCCAGCATTTT
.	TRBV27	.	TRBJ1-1	CASSLQGSRAEAFF	TGTGCCAGCAGTCTTCAGGGGTCCCGGGCTGAAGCTTTCTTT
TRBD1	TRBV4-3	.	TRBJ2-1	CASSQERGQIYNEQFF	TGCGCCAGCAGCCAAGAACGGGGACAGATTTACAATGAGCAGTTCTTC
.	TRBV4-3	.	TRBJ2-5	CASSQFEDTQETQYF	TGCGCCAGCAGCCAGTTTGAGGACACACAAGAGACCCAGTACTTC
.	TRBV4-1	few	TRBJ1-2	CASSPRGHDNYGYTF	TGCGCCAGCAGCCCACGGGGACACGATAACTATGGCTACACCTTC
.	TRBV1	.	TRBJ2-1	CTSSQDPGKVDLTSHEQFF	TGCACCAGCAGCCAAGACCCCGGTAAGGTGGACCTGACTAGCCATGAGCAGTTCTTC
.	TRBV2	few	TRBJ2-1	CASSEQLVRYNEQFF	TGTGCCAGCAGTGAACAGCTAGTCCGGTACAATGAGCAGTTCTTC
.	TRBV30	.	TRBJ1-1	CAWSAGVNTEAFF	TGTGCCTGGAGCGCCGGAGTAAACACTGAAGCTTTCTTT
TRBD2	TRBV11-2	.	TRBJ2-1	CASSRGRGGNNEQFF	TGTGCCAGCAGCAGAGGACGGGGGGGGAACAATGAGCAGTTCTTC
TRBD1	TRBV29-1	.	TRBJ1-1	CSVRQGLNTEAFF	TGCAGCGTCCGACAGGGCCTGAACACTGAAGCTTTCTTT
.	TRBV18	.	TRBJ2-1	CASSPTTGTNEQFF	TGTGCCAGCTCACCGACTACAGGGACCAATGAGCAGTTCTTC
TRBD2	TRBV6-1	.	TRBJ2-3	CASSGLAITDTQYF	TGTGCCAGCAGTGGACTAGCGATCACAGATACGCAGTATTTT
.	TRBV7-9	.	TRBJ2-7	CASSHHDRTYEQYF	TGTGCCAGCAGCCATCACGACAGAACCTACGAGCAGTACTTC
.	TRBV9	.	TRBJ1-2	CASSGMTRLDYGYTF	TGTGCCAGCAGCGGAATGACGCGGTTGGACTATGGCTACACCTTC
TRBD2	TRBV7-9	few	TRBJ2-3	CASSSLAEGGADTQYF	TGTGCCAGCAGCTCCCTGGCGGAGGGAGGGGCAGATACGCAGTATTTT
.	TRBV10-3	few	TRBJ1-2	CAITNSGGGGYTF	TGTGCCATCACCAACTCGGGGGGAGGGGGCTACACCTTC
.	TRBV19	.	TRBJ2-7	CASSKTLGETHEQYF	TGTGCCAGTAGTAAAACTCTTGGAGAGACCCACGAGCAGTACTTC
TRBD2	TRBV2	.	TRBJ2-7	CASSPGLAGDKSYEQYF	TGTGCCAGCAGTCCGGGACTAGCGGGGGACAAATCCTACGAGCAGTACTTC
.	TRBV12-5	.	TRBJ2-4	CASGQRAENIQYF	TGTGCTAGTGGCCAGAGGGCTGAAAACATTCAGTACTTC
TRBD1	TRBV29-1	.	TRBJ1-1	CSAQVTGENTEAFF	TGCAGCGCCCAAGTGACAGGGGAGAACACTGAAGCTTTCTTT
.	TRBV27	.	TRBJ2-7	CASSHSYEQYF	TGTGCCAGCAGTCATTCCTACGAGCAGTACTTC